This T cell receptor (beta chain) was captured by sequencing in a study of T cell responses to AZD1222 COVID-19 vaccine. Study overall: Analysis merged second doses at about 4 or about 12 weeks.

As concerns this clone: Its antigen remains unidentified.

Points from the study as a whole: The CD4 TCRs associated with vaccination extended across spike and predominated at 160-218 and 743-854. In the spike-specific TCR repertoire, nearly half reportedly target unmutated variant regions.

Clones were read by immunoSEQ multiplex PCR, and TCRdb kept only the in-frame ones, dropping some. This sample has about 120,000 clones, with around nine tenths found just once. Per germline, CDR1 MNHEY and CDR2 SVGAGI. CDR3 length: 11 amino acids. This sequence joins TRBV6-5 and TRBJ2-5; D uncertain. Sequencing was performed on peripheral blood, taken on day 0 of AZD1222 vaccination. The source of this sequence is an adult in good health. CDR3 sequence: CGVGYQETQYF. For the CDR3, the DNA is TGTGGCGTTGGGTACCAAGAGACCCAGTACTTC.